The T cell receptor beta chain under discussion was sequenced for a study of tissue T cells after allogeneic stem cell transplantation. V gave up 2 bases and J gave up 2 bases, with 6 bases separating them. Germline V lookup: CDR1 KGHPV, CDR2 FQNQEV (reference sequence). CDR3 length: 14 amino acids. In the case of this clone: Gene names are the mouse ones. The CDR3 is cut off 1 residue early in the read; its end comes from the germline J gene.

The protocol was immunoSEQ multiplex PCR, while the TCRdb copy is restricted to in-frame clones and leaves out a portion. The sample has a few thousand clones; 45% to 60% are singletons. Time point indicated: mouse harvest day 14 after allogeneic transplant. Mouse grafts combined 10^7 T-cell-depleted bone marrow cells with 10^6 splenic CD5+ T cells. B6 (H2b) cells into BALB/c (H2d) mice; tissues taken at day 7 or 14. This chain joins TRBV26 and TRBJ2-2; the D gene could be TRBD1 or TRBD2 (5 bases each). The receptor's source is a female BALB/c mouse given C57BL/6 T cells with graft-versus-host disease after an allogeneic hematopoietic cell transplant. Sequenced material: lymph node tissue. The CDR3 loop is CASSLGANTGQLYF. Incomplete CDR3 DNA: TGTGCCAGCAGTCTGGGGGCGAACACCGGGCAGCTCTAC. The whole variable domain, remainder taken from reference TRBV26 and TRBJ2-2, is NSKVIQTPRYLVKGQGQKAKMRCIPEKGHPVVFWYQQNKNNEFKFLINFQNQEVLQQIDMTEKRFSAECPSNSPCSLEIQSSEAGDSALYLCASSLGANTGQLYFGEGSKLTVL.